This T cell receptor beta chain was found in a study of cytomegalovirus exposure and HLA in healthy donors. The data were produced by immunoSEQ multiplex PCR, yet TCRdb's version contains in-frame clones alone and is incomplete. The sample yields roughly 120,000 clones, around nine tenths seen once. General study findings and limits: The investigators catalogued 150 to 200 TCR beta chains as cytomegalovirus-associated.

Trimming pared 5 bases from V and 4 bases from J, leaving 18 bases between. This CDR3 has 16 residues. CDR1 and CDR2 (germline): LNHNV, YYDKDF (reference sequence). As for this clone: Its antigen is currently unknown.

The chain uses TRBV15 and TRBJ2-1; D call uncertain. The sequencing sample was made of PBMCs. The receptor's source is a woman between 18 and 29 years old in good health and CMV-seronegative. CDR3 residues: CATSADLTTAYNEQFF. In DNA form, the CDR3 reads TGTGCCACCAGCGCCGACTTAACGACGGCTTACAATGAGCAGTTCTTC.